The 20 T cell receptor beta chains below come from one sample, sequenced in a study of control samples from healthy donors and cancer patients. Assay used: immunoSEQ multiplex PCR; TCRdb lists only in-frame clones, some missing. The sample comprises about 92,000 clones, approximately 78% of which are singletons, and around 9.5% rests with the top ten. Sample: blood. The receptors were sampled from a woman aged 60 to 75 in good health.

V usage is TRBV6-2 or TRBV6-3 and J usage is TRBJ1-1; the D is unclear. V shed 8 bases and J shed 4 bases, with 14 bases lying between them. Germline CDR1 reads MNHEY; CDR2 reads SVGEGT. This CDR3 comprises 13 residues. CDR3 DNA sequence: TGTGCCAGCGGTTCTCTTCGGAGCACTGAAGCTTTCTTT. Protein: CASGSLRSTEAFF.

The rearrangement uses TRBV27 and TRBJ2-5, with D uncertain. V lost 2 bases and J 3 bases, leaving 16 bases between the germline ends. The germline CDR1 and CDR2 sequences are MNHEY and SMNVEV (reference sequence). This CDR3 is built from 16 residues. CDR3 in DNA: TGTGCCAGCAGTTTAACACCTAGAGCCACGGAAGAGACCCAGTACTTC. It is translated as CASSLTPRATEETQYF.

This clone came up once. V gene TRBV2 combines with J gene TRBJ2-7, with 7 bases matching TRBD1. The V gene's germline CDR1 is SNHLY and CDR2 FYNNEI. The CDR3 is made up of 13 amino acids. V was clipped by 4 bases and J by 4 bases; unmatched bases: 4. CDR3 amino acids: CASSGQGTYEQYF. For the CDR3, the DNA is TGTGCCAGCAGTGGACAGGGAACTTACGAGCAGTACTTC. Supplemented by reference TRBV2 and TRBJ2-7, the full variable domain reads EPEVTQTPSHQVTQMGQEVILRCVPISNHLYFYWYRQILGQKVEFLVSFYNNEISEKSEIFDDQFSVERPDGSNFTLKIRSTKLEDSAMYFCASSGQGTYEQYFGPGTRLTVT.

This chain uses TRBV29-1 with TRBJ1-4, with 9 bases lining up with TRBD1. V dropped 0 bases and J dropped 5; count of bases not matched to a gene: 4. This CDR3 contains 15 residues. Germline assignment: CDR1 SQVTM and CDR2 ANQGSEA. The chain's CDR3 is CSVEERDRGNEKLFF. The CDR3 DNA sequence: TGCAGCGTTGAAGAACGAGACAGGGGGAATGAAAAACTGTTTTTT.

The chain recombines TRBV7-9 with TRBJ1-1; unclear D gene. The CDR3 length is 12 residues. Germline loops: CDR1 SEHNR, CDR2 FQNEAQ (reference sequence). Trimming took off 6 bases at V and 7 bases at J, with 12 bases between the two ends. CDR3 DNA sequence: TGTGCCAGCAGTATAGTAGAGAGTGAAGCTTTCTTT. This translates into CASSIVESEAFF.

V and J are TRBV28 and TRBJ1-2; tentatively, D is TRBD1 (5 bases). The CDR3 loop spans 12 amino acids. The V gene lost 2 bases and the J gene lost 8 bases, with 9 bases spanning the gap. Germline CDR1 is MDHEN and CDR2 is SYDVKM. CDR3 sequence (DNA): TGTGCCAGCAGTTTAAGGGGATGGGGCTACACCTTC. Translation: CASSLRGWGYTF.

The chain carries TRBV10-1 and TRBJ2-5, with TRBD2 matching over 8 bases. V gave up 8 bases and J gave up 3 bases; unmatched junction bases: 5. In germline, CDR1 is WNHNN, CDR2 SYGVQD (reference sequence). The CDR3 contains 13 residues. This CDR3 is CASRSGLEETQYF. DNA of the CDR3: TGCGCCAGCCGGTCGGGACTAGAAGAGACCCAGTACTTC.

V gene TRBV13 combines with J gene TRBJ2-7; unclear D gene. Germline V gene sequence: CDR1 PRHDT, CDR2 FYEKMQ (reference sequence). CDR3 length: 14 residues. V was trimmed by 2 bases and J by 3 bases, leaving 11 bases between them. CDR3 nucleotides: TGTGCCAGCAGCTTATATGGCAGGATCTACGAGCAGTACTTC. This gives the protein CASSLYGRIYEQYF.

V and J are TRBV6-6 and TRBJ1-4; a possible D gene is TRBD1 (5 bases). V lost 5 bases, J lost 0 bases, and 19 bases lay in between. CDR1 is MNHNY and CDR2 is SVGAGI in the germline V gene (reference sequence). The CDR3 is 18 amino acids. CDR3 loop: CASSLPIGGSATNEKLFF. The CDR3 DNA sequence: TGTGCCAGCAGTCTCCCGATCGGGGGGTCCGCAACTAATGAAAAACTGTTTTTT.

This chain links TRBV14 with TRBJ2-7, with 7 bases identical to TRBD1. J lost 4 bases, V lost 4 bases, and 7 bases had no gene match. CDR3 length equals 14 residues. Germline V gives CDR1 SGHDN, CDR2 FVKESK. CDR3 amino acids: CASSRDRVRYEQYF. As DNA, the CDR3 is TGTGCCAGCAGCCGAGACAGGGTGAGATACGAGCAGTACTTC.

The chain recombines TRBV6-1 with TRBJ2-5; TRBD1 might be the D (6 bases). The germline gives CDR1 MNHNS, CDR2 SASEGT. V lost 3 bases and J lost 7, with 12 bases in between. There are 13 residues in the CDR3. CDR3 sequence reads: CASSDGGTWTQYF. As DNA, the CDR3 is TGTGCCAGCAGTGACGGTGGGACATGGACCCAGTACTTC.

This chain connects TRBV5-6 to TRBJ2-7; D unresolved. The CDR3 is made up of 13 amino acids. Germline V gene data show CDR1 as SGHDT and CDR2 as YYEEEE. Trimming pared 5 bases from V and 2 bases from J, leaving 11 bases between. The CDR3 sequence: CASSSIGTYEQYF. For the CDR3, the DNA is TGTGCCAGCAGTTCAATTGGAACCTACGAGCAGTACTTC.

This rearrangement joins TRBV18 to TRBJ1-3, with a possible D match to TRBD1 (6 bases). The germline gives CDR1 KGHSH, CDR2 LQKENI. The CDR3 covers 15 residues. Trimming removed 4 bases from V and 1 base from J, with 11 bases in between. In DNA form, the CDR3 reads TGTGCCAGCTCACGAGGGGGGACTTCTGGAAACACCATATATTTT. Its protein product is CASSRGGTSGNTIYF.

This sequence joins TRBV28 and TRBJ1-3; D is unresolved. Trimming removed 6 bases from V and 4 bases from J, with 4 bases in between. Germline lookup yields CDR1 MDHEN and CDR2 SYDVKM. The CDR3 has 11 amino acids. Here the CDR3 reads CASSPGNTIYF. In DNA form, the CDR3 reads TGTGCCAGCAGCCCGGGAAACACCATATATTTT.

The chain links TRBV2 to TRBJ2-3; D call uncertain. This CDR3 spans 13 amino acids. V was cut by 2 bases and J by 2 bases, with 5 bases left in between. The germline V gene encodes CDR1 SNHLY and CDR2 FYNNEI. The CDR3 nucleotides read TGTGCCAGCAGTGAACAATCCACAGATACGCAGTATTTT. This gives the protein CASSEQSTDTQYF.

The CDR3 bases are TGCAGTGCTAGTCAAGGAGGGGGTGAAGCTTTCTTT. It yields the protein CSASQGGGEAFF. The rearrangement uses TRBV20-1 and TRBJ1-1; a weak D match, TRBD1 (6 bases). V was shortened by 3 bases and J by 7 bases, with 12 bases between the two germline ends. This CDR3 is built from 12 residues. Germline CDR1 is DFQATT and CDR2 is SNEGSKA (reference sequence).

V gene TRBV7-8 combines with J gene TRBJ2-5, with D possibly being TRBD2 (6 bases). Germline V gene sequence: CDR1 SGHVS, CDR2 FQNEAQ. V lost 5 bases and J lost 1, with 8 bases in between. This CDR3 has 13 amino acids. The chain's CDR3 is CASSRGVQETQYF. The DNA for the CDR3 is TGTGCCAGCAGCCGCGGGGTCCAAGAGACCCAGTACTTC.

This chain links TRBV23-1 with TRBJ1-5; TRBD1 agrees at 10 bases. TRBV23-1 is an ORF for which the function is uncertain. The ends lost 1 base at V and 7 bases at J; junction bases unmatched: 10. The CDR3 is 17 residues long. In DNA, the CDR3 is TGCGCCAGCAGTCAATTTCCCGGGACAGGGGTCGGACAGCCCCAGCATTTT. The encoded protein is CASSQFPGTGVGQPQHF.

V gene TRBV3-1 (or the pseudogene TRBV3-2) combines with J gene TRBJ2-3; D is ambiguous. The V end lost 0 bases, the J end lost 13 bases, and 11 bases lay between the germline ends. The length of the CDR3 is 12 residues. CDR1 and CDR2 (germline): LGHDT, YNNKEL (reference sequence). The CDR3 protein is CASSQDKSLEYF. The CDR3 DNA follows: TGTGCCAGCAGCCAAGATAAGTCGTTGGAGTATTTT.

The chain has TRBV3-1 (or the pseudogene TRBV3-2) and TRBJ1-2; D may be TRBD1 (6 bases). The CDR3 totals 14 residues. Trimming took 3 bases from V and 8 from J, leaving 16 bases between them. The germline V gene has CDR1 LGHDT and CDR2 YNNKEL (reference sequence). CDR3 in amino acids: CASSHAAGAQGYTF. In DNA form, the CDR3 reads TGTGCCAGCAGCCATGCCGCGGGGGCGCAGGGCTACACCTTC.